The 23 T cell receptor beta chains in this list originate from one sample, sequenced in a study of blood T cell repertoires in COVID-19. The protocol was immunoSEQ multiplex PCR, while the TCRdb copy is restricted to in-frame clones and leaves out a portion. Here the sample spans some 100,000 clones, roughly four fifths being singletons. The material sequenced was peripheral blood. The source is a man in his forties or fifties with active or convalescent COVID-19.

The chain recombines TRBV30 with TRBJ1-4; possible D gene TRBD1, 5 bases. V was pared by 1 base and J by 10 bases, with 16 bases between. The germline CDR1 and CDR2 sequences are GTSNPN and SVGIG (reference sequence). The length of the CDR3 is 14 residues. Written as DNA, the CDR3 is TGTGCCTGGAGTGAGCCACATGGGGCAGGAAAACTGTTTTTT. Its translation: CAWSEPHGAGKLFF. The full variable domain, its missing parts supplied by reference TRBV30 and TRBJ1-4, is SQTIHQWPATLVQPVGSPLSLECTVEGTSNPNLYWYRQAAGRGLQLLFYSVGIGQISSEVPQNLSASRPQDRQFILSSKKLLLSDSGFYLCAWSEPHGAGKLFFGSGTQLSVL.

The chain employs TRBV6-4 and TRBJ2-2; 7 positions agree with TRBD1. CDR1 and CDR2 (germline): MRHNA, SNTAGT. V gave up 5 bases and J gave up 2 bases; unmatched junction bases: 5. This CDR3 has 15 amino acids. The CDR3 sequence: CASSPTGRNTGELFF. The CDR3 bases are TGTGCCAGCAGTCCGACAGGGAGAAACACCGGGGAGCTGTTTTTT.

The chain joins TRBV11-2 to TRBJ1-1; TRBD1 might be the D (5 bases). The germline V gene has CDR1 SGHAT and CDR2 FQNNGV. This CDR3 has 16 residues. V was pared by 0 bases and J by 0 bases, with 11 bases between. The CDR3 bases are TGTGCCAGCAGCTTAGAGCCAGGGCTATTGAACACTGAAGCTTTCTTT. This translates into CASSLEPGLLNTEAFF.

The chain is built from TRBV6-5 and TRBJ1-5; D unresolved. The CDR3 spans 14 residues. Germline V gives CDR1 MNHEY, CDR2 SVGAGI. The V end lost 0 bases, the J end lost 1 base, and 4 bases lay between the germline ends. The CDR3 nucleotides are TGTGCCAGCAGTTACTCACACAGCAATCAGCCCCAGCATTTT. Its protein is CASSYSHSNQPQHF.

The genes are TRBV7-2 and TRBJ1-5; no reliable D call. Trimming left V 5 bases short and J 4 bases short, with 12 bases between. The CDR3 covers 14 residues. Germline loops: CDR1 SGHTA, CDR2 FQGNSA. The CDR3 loop is CASSRNEGNQPQHF. Written as DNA, the CDR3 is TGTGCCAGCAGCCGCAACGAGGGTAATCAGCCCCAGCATTTT. Supplemented by reference TRBV7-2 and TRBJ1-5, the full variable domain reads GAGVSQSPSNKVTEKGKDVELRCDPISGHTALYWYRQSLGQGLEFLIYFQGNSAPDKSGLPSDRFSAERTGGSVSTLTIQRTQQEDSAVYLCASSRNEGNQPQHFGDGTRLSIL.

The V gene is TRBV10-2, the J gene TRBJ1-1; no clear D. Germline CDR1 reads WSHSY; CDR2 reads SAAADI. This CDR3 contains 14 residues. Trimming removed 1 base from V and 11 bases from J, with 17 bases in between. The CDR3 bases are TGCGCCAGCAGTGAGTGGATACAAACGCAGCGCGCTTTCTTT. It is translated as CASSEWIQTQRAFF.

In its sample, this clone was seen a few times. This sequence joins TRBV18 and TRBJ1-2; 8 bases map to TRBD1. The germline gives CDR1 KGHSH, CDR2 LQKENI. The CDR3 covers 13 residues. The J segment lost 7 bases and the V segment lost 3 bases, leaving 4 bases of the junction unmatched. The DNA for the CDR3 is TGTGCCAGCTCACCTGCAGGGGGCAGTGGCTACACCTTC. Translation: CASSPAGGSGYTF.

The rearrangement uses TRBV29-1 and TRBJ1-5, with 10 bases fitting TRBD1. CDR3 length equals 15 residues. Germline assignment: CDR1 SQVTM and CDR2 ANQGSEA. Germline trimming cut 5 bases from V and 4 bases from J; bases unmatched to any gene: 8. The CDR3 reads CSVSLGTGVNQPQHF. The CDR3 coding sequence is TGCAGCGTTTCCTTAGGGACAGGGGTTAATCAGCCCCAGCATTTT.

V is TRBV5-1 and J is TRBJ2-5, with D uncertain. This CDR3 contains 14 residues. V was cut by 0 bases and J by 2 bases, with 8 bases left in between. The germline V gene has CDR1 SGHRS and CDR2 YFSETQ. The CDR3 here is CASSLAQKQETQYF. The CDR3 DNA sequence: TGCGCCAGCAGCTTGGCGCAGAAACAAGAGACCCAGTACTTC.

This rearrangement joins TRBV19 to TRBJ1-5, with D maybe TRBD1 (6 bases). The CDR3 consists of 15 residues. Germline CDR1 and CDR2: LNHDA and SQIVND (reference sequence). Trimming took off 5 bases at V and 2 bases at J, with 13 bases between the two ends. The chain's CDR3 is CASSAQTGGNQPQHF. The DNA for the CDR3 is TGTGCCAGTAGTGCTCAGACAGGAGGCAATCAGCCCCAGCATTTT.

The V call is TRBV14, the J call TRBJ2-3; 8 nucleotides align to TRBD1. Germline lookup yields CDR1 SGHDN and CDR2 FVKESK. Trimming cost V 6 bases and J 3 bases; bases outside gene matches: 11. CDR3 length equals 16 residues. CDR3 region: CASSPLGDRRTDTQYF. CDR3 coding DNA: TGTGCCAGCAGTCCCCTGGGGGACAGGCGGACAGATACGCAGTATTTT.

The CDR3 protein is CASSRTGGGTEAFF. The CDR3 nucleotides are TGCGCCAGCAGTCGGACAGGGGGAGGCACTGAAGCTTTCTTT. V gene TRBV10-1 combines with J gene TRBJ1-1, with 10 bases fitting TRBD1. V dropped 5 bases and J dropped 4; count of bases not matched to a gene: 4. The CDR3 runs 14 residues. In germline, CDR1 is WNHNN, CDR2 SYGVQD (reference sequence).

The chain links TRBV19 to TRBJ2-2, with 14 bases fitting TRBD2. Germline values: CDR1 LNHDA, CDR2 SQIVND (reference sequence). The CDR3 covers 18 residues. The junction had 13 bases not matched to a gene; V was cut back by 7 bases and J by 6 bases. CDR3: CASNRPGLAGASAGELFF. The CDR3 coding sequence is TGTGCCAGTAATCGACCGGGACTAGCGGGGGCTAGCGCCGGGGAGCTGTTTTTT.

This clone was observed a handful of times. The V gene is TRBV7-5, the J gene TRBJ2-3; TRBD2 is the table's D call and was not checked against the DNA. TRBV7-5 is given as a pseudogene. CDR3 length equals 19 residues. The chain's CDR3 is CVRSLRQGRGEGRTDTQYF. The CDR3 DNA follows: TGTGTCAGAAGCTTACGTCAGGGGAGAGGGGAGGGTAGGACAGATACGCAGTATTTT.

V is TRBV7-2 and J is TRBJ1-1, with a tentative D call TRBD1 (6 bases). The CDR3 sequence is 15 residues long. CDR1 SGHTA and CDR2 FQGNSA come from the germline V gene. Trimming left V 5 bases short and J 6 bases short, with 19 bases between. CDR3 sequence reads: CASSAHQGGASEAFF. The CDR3 DNA is TGTGCCAGCAGCGCCCACCAAGGGGGGGCCTCTGAAGCTTTCTTT.

The V and J genes are TRBV6-5 and TRBJ2-5; tentatively, D is TRBD1 (6 bases). From germline, CDR1 is MNHEY and CDR2 SVGAGI. The CDR3 covers 15 residues. With 5 bases removed from V and 5 bases from J, the gap between germline ends came to 18 bases. The CDR3 coding sequence is TGTGCCAGCAGTCCCCGGGCAGGGGTGGTCGAGACCCAGTACTTC. Amino acids: CASSPRAGVVETQYF.

This clone was recorded only once. The chain recombines TRBV7-9 with TRBJ1-5; TRBD1 matches 10 bases. CDR1 is SEHNR and CDR2 is FQNEAQ in the germline V gene (reference sequence). The CDR3 consists of 15 residues. V shed 5 bases and J 7 bases; nucleotides not matched to a gene: 8. The CDR3 nucleotides read TGTGCCAGCAGCGCGGGACAGGGGATGTACCAGCCCCAGCATTTT. It yields the protein CASSAGQGMYQPQHF. Complete variable domain (other parts from reference TRBV7-9 and TRBJ1-5): DTGVSQNPRHKITKRGQNVTFRCDPISEHNRLYWYRQTLGQGPEFLTYFQNEAQLEKSRLLSDRFSAERPKGSFSTLEIQRTEQGDSAMYLCASSAGQGMYQPQHFGDGTRLSIL.

This sequence joins TRBV28 and TRBJ1-4; perhaps TRBD1 as D (5 bases). The germline V gene encodes CDR1 MDHEN and CDR2 SYDVKM. V was pared by 4 bases and J by 3 bases, with 12 bases between. There are 15 residues in the CDR3. The CDR3 reads CASSSGGRANEKLFF. DNA for the CDR3: TGTGCCAGCAGTTCCGGGGGTAGGGCTAATGAAAAACTGTTTTTT.

CDR3 amino acids: CASSTQGNYGYTF. The CDR3 bases are TGTGCCAGCAGCACACAGGGGAACTATGGCTACACCTTC. The V and J genes are TRBV7-9 and TRBJ1-2; TRBD1 aligns across 7 bases. The V and J ends lost 5 bases and 2 bases, in that order; junction bases with no gene match: 2. Germline-derived CDR1 and CDR2 are SEHNR and FQNEAQ (reference sequence). The CDR3 has 13 amino acids.

V and J are TRBV7-9 and TRBJ1-2; the D is unclear. Trimming took off 2 bases at V and 8 bases at J, with 9 bases between the two ends. In germline, CDR1 is SEHNR, CDR2 FQNEAQ (reference sequence). The CDR3 extends over 12 amino acids. CDR3: CASSLSSHGYTF. Written as DNA, the CDR3 is TGTGCCAGCAGCTTATCTAGCCACGGCTACACCTTC. The complete variable domain, with remaining parts taken from reference TRBV7-9 and TRBJ1-2, reads DTGVSQNPRHKITKRGQNVTFRCDPISEHNRLYWYRQTLGQGPEFLTYFQNEAQLEKSRLLSDRFSAERPKGSFSTLEIQRTEQGDSAMYLCASSLSSHGYTFGSGTRLTVV.

This clone was counted only a few times. The chain couples TRBV5-8 to TRBJ2-1; TRBD1 is a possible D gene (6 bases). The germline V gene has CDR1 SGHTS and CDR2 YDEGEE. V was trimmed by 0 bases and J by 1 base, leaving 17 bases between them. The CDR3 is 18 amino acids. The DNA of the CDR3 is TGTGCCAGCAGCTTGGCCTTTATCAGGGGCCTGTCCTACAATGAGCAGTTCTTC. As protein: CASSLAFIRGLSYNEQFF.

The chain links TRBV2 to TRBJ1-4, with 9 bases identical to TRBD1. The CDR3 length is 16 residues. V gave up 6 bases and J gave up 5 bases; unmatched junction bases: 10. Per germline, CDR1 SNHLY and CDR2 FYNNEI. CDR3 coding DNA: TGTGCCAGCAGAGGGTTTTCCGGGACAGGGAATGAAAAACTGTTTTTT. Translation gives CASRGFSGTGNEKLFF.

V and J are TRBV5-5 and TRBJ2-7, with 12 bases that match TRBD1. The trim removed 2 bases at V and 6 bases at J, leaving 9 bases unmatched. CDR3 length: 16 residues. Germline CDR1 SGHKS, CDR2 YYEKEE (reference sequence). The CDR3 sequence: CASSLRPGQGAFEQYV. The CDR3 nucleotides are TGTGCCAGCAGCTTACGACCGGGACAGGGGGCTTTCGAGCAGTACGTC.